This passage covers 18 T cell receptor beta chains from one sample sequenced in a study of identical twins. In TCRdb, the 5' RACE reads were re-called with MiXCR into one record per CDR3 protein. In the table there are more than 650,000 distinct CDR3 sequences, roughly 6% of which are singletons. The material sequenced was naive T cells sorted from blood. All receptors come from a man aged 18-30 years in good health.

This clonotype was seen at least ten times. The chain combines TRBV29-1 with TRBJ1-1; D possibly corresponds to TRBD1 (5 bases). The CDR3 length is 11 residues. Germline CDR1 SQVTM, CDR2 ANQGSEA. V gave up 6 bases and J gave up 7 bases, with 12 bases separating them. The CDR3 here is CSVERDLEAFF. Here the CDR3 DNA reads TGCAGCGTCGAGAGGGACCTTGAAGCTTTCTTT.

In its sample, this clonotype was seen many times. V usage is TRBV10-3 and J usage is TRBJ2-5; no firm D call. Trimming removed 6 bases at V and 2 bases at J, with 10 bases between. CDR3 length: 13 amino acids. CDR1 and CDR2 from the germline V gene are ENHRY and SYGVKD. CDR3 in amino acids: CAIRTSNQETQYF. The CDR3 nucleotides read TGTGCCATCAGGACGAGCAATCAAGAGACCCAGTACTTC.

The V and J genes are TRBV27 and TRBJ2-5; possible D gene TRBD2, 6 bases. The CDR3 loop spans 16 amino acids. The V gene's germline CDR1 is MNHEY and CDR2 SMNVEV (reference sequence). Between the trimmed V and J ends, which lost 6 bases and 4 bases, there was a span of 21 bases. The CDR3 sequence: CASSRFPGVRGETQYF. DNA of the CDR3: TGTGCCAGCAGCCGTTTTCCGGGAGTTCGTGGAGAGACCCAGTACTTC.

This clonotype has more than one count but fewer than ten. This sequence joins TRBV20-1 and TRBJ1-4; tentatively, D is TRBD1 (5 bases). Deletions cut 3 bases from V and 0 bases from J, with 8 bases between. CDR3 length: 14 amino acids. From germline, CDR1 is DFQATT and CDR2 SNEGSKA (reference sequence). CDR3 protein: CSASSGATNEKLFF. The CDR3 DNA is TGCAGTGCTAGTTCGGGGGCAACTAATGAAAAACTGTTTTTT.

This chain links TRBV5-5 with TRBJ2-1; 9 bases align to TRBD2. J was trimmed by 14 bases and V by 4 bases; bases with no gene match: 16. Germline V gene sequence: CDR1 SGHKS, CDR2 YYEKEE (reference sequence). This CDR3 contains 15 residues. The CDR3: CASSLGYSGSTKKFF. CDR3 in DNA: TGTGCCAGCAGCCTGGGTTATAGCGGGAGCACAAAGAAGTTCTTC.

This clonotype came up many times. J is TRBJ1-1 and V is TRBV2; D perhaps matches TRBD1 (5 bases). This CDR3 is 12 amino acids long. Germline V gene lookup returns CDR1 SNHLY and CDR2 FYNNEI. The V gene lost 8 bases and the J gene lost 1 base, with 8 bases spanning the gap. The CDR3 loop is CASQDTNTEAFF. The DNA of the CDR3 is TGTGCCAGCCAGGACACGAACACTGAAGCTTTCTTT.

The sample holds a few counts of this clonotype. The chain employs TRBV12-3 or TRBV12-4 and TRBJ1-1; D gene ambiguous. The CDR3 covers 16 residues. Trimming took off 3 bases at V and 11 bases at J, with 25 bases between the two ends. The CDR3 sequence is CASSFPDGLRRGPAFF. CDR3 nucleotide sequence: TGTGCCAGCAGTTTCCCGGACGGTTTACGTCGTGGTCCGGCTTTCTTT.

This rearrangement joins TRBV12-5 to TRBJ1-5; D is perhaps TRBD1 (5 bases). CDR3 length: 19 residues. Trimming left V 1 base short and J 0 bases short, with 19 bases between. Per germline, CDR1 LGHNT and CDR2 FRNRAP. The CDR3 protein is CASGLDPPNRNYSNQPQHF. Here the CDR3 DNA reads TGTGCTAGTGGTTTGGACCCACCGAACAGGAATTATAGCAATCAGCCCCAGCATTTT.

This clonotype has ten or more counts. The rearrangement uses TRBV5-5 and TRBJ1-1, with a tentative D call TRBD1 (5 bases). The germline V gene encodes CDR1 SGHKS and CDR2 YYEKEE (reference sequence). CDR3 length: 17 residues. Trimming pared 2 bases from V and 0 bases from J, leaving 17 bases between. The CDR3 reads CASSLLPGLSMNTEAFF. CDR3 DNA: TGTGCCAGCAGCTTACTACCGGGACTAAGTATGAACACTGAAGCTTTCTTT. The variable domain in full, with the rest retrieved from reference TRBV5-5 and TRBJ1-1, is DAGVTQSPTHLIKTRGQQVTLRCSPISGHKSVSWYQQVLGQGPQFIFQYYEKEERGRGNFPDRFSARQFPNYSSELNVNALLLGDSALYLCASSLLPGLSMNTEAFFGQGTRLTVV.

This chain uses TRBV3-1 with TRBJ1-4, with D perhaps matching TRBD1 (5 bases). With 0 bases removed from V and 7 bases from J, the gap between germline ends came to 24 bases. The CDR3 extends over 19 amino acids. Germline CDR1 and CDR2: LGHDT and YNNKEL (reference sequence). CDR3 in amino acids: CASSQDRAGNQVYGEKLFF. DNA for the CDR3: TGTGCCAGCAGCCAAGATCGGGCAGGGAACCAAGTGTATGGTGAAAAACTGTTTTTT.

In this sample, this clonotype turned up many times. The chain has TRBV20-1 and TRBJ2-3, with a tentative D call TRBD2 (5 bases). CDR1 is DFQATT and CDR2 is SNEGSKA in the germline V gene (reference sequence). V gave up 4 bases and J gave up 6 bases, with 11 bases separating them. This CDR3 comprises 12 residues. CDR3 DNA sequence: TGCAGTGCTACGCGGGTTCGTGATACGCAGTATTTT. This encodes CSATRVRDTQYF.

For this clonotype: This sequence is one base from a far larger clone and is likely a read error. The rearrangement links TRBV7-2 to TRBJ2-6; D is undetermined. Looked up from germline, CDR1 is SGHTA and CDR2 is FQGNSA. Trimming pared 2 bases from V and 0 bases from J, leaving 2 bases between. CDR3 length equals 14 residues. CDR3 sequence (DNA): TGTGCCAGCAGCTTATACTCTGGGGCCAACGTCCTGACTTTC. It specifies CASSLYSGANVLTF. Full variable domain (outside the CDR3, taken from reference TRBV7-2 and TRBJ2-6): GAGVSQSPSNKVTEKGKDVELRCDPISGHTALYWYRQSLGQGLEFLIYFQGNSAPDKSGLPSDRFSAERTGGSVSTLTIQRTQQEDSAVYLCASSLYSGANVLTFGAGSRLTVL.

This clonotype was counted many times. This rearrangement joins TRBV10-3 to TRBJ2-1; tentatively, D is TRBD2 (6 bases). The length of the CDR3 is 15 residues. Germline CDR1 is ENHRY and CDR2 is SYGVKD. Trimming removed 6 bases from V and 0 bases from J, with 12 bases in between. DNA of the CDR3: TGTGCCATCAGGGAACTAGCCGGCTCCTACAATGAGCAGTTCTTC. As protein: CAIRELAGSYNEQFF.

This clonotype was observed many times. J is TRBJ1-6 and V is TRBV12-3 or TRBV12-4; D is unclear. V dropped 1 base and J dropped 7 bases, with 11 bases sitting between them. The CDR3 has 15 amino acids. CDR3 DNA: TGTGCCAGCAGTTTAGGCAGTTTGGGAAATTCACCCCTCCACTTT. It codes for CASSLGSLGNSPLHF.

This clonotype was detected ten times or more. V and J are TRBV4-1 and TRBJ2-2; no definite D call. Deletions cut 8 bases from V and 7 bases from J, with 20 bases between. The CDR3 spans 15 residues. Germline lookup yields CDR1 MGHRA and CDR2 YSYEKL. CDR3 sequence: CASPGDQPRDGELFF. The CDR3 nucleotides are TGCGCCAGCCCGGGTGACCAGCCCCGAGACGGGGAGCTGTTTTTT.

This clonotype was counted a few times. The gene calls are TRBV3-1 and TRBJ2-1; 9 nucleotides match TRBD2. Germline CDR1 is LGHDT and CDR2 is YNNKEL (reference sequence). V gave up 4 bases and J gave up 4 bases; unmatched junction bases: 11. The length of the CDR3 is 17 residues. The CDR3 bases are TGTGCCAGCAGCCCGGCACCTAGCGGGACCGGGTACAATGAGCAGTTCTTC. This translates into CASSPAPSGTGYNEQFF.

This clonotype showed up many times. The CDR3 protein is CSAIRRELQNIQYF. The CDR3, as DNA: TGCAGTGCTATAAGGCGGGAATTACAAAACATTCAGTACTTC. V and J are TRBV20-1 and TRBJ2-4; perhaps TRBD2 as D (6 bases). This CDR3 region has 14 residues. Per the germline V gene, CDR1 is DFQATT and CDR2 is SNEGSKA (reference sequence). V lost 4 bases to trimming and J lost 5 bases, with 15 bases between them.

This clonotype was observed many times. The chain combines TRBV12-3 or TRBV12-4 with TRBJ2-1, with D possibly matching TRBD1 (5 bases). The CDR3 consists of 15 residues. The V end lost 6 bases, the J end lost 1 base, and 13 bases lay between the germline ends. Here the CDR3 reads CASSRTTGSYNEQFF. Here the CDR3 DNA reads TGTGCCAGCAGCCGTACCACAGGTTCCTACAATGAGCAGTTCTTC.